A single sample gave rise to the 26 T cell receptor beta chains below, sequenced in a study of T cell repertoires in cytomegalovirus infection. MiXCR was run by TCRdb on the reads, yielding one entry per CDR3 protein. The sample lists about 100,000 distinct CDR3 sequences; less than 25% were seen once. The sample comprised CD8+ T cells from PBMCs. The receptors were sampled from a human donor in good health (CMV status not recorded). Some clones in this sample may be carry-over from other donors' samples.

This clonotype came up a few times. This chain joins TRBV28 and TRBJ2-7, with no clear D. V was trimmed by 2 bases and J by 2 bases, leaving 10 bases between them. From germline, CDR1 is MDHEN and CDR2 SYDVKM. The CDR3 extends over 14 amino acids. CDR3 DNA: TGTGCCAGCAGTTTAGTACCGCGGACCTACGAGCAGTACTTC. This codes for CASSLVPRTYEQYF.

This clonotype occurred a few times. The CDR3 nucleotides read TGTGCCATCAGTGAACGAAAAGACAATGAGCAGTTCTTC. It translates to CAISERKDNEQFF. The genes are TRBV10-3 and TRBJ2-1; the D is unclear. The V gene's germline CDR1 is ENHRY and CDR2 SYGVKD. This CDR3 has 13 residues. Trimming shortened V by 3 bases and J by 5 bases, and 8 bases separated the two germline ends.

This clonotype was found a few times. The V gene is TRBV29-1, the J gene TRBJ1-2, with D hard to call. The CDR3 is made up of 13 amino acids. Looked up from germline, CDR1 is SQVTM and CDR2 is ANQGSEA. Trimming removed 6 bases at V and 0 bases at J, with 11 bases between. CDR3 loop: CSVELSANYGYTF. As DNA, the CDR3 is TGCAGCGTGGAGCTCAGCGCTAACTATGGCTACACCTTC.

This clonotype was picked up a small number of times. CDR3 sequence: CASSLGQGPQGGYTF. The CDR3 region has the DNA TGTGCCAGCAGTCTCGGACAGGGTCCTCAAGGGGGCTACACCTTC. This rearrangement joins TRBV12-3 or TRBV12-4 to TRBJ1-2; 8 nucleotides line up with TRBD1. The V and J ends lost 5 bases and 8 bases, in that order; junction bases with no gene match: 13. This CDR3 is 15 amino acids long.

V and J are TRBV11-2 and TRBJ2-1; D not certain. V lost 0 bases and J 6 bases, leaving 15 bases between the germline ends. The CDR3 is made up of 16 amino acids. Germline loops: CDR1 SGHAT, CDR2 FQNNGV. The CDR3 DNA reads as TGTGCCAGCAGCTTAGAACGCCTAGTGAGGTTCAATGAGCAGTTCTTC. Encoded protein: CASSLERLVRFNEQFF.

The rearrangement joins TRBV11-2 to TRBJ2-7; D not resolved. Deletions cut 0 bases from V and 2 bases from J, with 8 bases between. The germline gives CDR1 SGHAT, CDR2 FQNNGV. The CDR3 contains 14 residues. As DNA, the CDR3 is TGTGCCAGCAGCTTAGATCCAAATACCTACGAGCAGTACTTC. Translating gives CASSLDPNTYEQYF.

The sample holds a few counts of this clonotype. The rearrangement links TRBV10-3 to TRBJ2-1, with 7 positions matching TRBD2. The CDR3 loop spans 12 amino acids. Germline V gene sequence: CDR1 ENHRY, CDR2 SYGVKD. Unmatched junction bases numbered 10, after V lost 7 bases and J lost 13 bases. CDR3 residues: CAINEAGERQFF. The CDR3 DNA reads TGTGCCATCAACGAGGCGGGAGAGAGACAGTTCTTC.

This clonotype was found many times. The chain carries TRBV5-5 and TRBJ2-7; D is undetermined. This CDR3 has 14 amino acids. CDR1 and CDR2 (germline): SGHKS, YYEKEE (reference sequence). Trimming removed 3 bases at V and 3 bases at J, with 13 bases between. The CDR3 sequence: CASSSPKALYEQYF. The DNA for the CDR3 is TGTGCCAGCAGCTCCCCAAAAGCCCTCTACGAGCAGTACTTC.

This clonotype was recorded a few times. The chain combines TRBV12-5 with TRBJ1-5; TRBD1 matches at 7 bases. Trimming cost V 1 base and J 3 bases; bases outside gene matches: 9. The V gene's germline CDR1 is LGHNT and CDR2 FRNRAP. The CDR3 spans 17 residues. The CDR3 reads CASGLAFDRAINQPQHF. CDR3 coding DNA: TGTGCTAGTGGTTTGGCCTTTGACAGGGCGATCAATCAGCCCCAGCATTTT.

This clonotype has just a few counts. The chain carries TRBV5-5 and TRBJ1-2, with D tentatively TRBD1 (5 bases). This CDR3 is 12 amino acids long. Between the trimmed V and J ends, which lost 4 bases and 10 bases, there was a span of 14 bases. Per germline, CDR1 SGHKS and CDR2 YYEKEE (reference sequence). CDR3 in amino acids: CASSAGAPIYTF. The CDR3 DNA reads as TGTGCCAGCAGCGCCGGGGCCCCAATCTACACCTTC.

V gene TRBV11-2 combines with J gene TRBJ2-5; D possibly corresponds to TRBD1 (5 bases). Germline lookup yields CDR1 SGHAT and CDR2 FQNNGV. The CDR3 is 13 residues long. V gave up 4 bases and J gave up 9 bases, with 15 bases separating them. The CDR3 here is CASSSQGSESQYF. Written as DNA, the CDR3 is TGTGCCAGCAGCTCTCAGGGATCCGAGTCCCAGTACTTC.

This clonotype was seen ten or more times. The rearrangement joins TRBV7-2 to TRBJ2-7, with 8 bases lining up with TRBD1. V gave up 4 bases and J gave up 3 bases; unmatched junction bases: 8. The CDR3 consists of 15 residues. CDR1 and CDR2 from the germline V gene are SGHTA and FQGNSA. The CDR3 nucleotides are TGTGCCAGCAGCTCCGCCGGGACAGGAGGCTACGAGCAGTACTTC. Its translation is CASSSAGTGGYEQYF.

In this sample, this clonotype turned up a few times. The rearrangement joins TRBV7-9 to TRBJ1-1, with D possibly matching TRBD1 (5 bases). The CDR3 covers 16 residues. Germline V lookup: CDR1 SEHNR, CDR2 FQNEAQ (reference sequence). Trimming shortened V by 4 bases and J by 5 bases, and 20 bases separated the two germline ends. The CDR3 sequence is CASSSGMWGGGTEAFF. The CDR3 coding sequence is TGTGCCAGCAGCTCCGGAATGTGGGGGGGTGGTACTGAAGCTTTCTTT.

The gene calls are TRBV20-1 and TRBJ2-3; 10 bases align to TRBD1. J was trimmed by 2 bases and V by 3 bases; bases with no gene match: 2. From germline, CDR1 is DFQATT and CDR2 SNEGSKA (reference sequence). The CDR3 has 14 amino acids. CDR3 bases: TGCAGTGCTAGGGACAGGGGGATCACAGATACGCAGTATTTT. Translating it yields CSARDRGITDTQYF.

This clonotype was detected many times. The gene calls are TRBV7-2 and TRBJ2-5; D not resolved. Trimming cost V 5 bases and J 10 bases, with 11 bases left between them. CDR1 and CDR2 (germline): SGHTA, FQGNSA. The CDR3 has 11 residues. CDR3 amino acids: CASSLLNVQYF. In DNA form, the CDR3 reads TGTGCCAGCAGCCTACTAAACGTCCAGTACTTC.

The table lists this clonotype with a few counts. The genes are TRBV6-2 or TRBV6-3 and TRBJ2-3; TRBD2 might be the D (6 bases). V was cut by 2 bases and J by 5 bases, with 17 bases left in between. CDR3 length: 16 residues. CDR1 MNHEY and CDR2 SVGEGT come from the germline V gene. The chain's CDR3 is CASSYQQRGKKDTQYF. The CDR3, as DNA: TGTGCCAGCAGTTACCAGCAACGCGGGAAGAAAGATACGCAGTATTTT.

The rearrangement uses TRBV5-1 and TRBJ1-5, with a possible D match to TRBD1 (5 bases). V lost 0 bases and J lost 3, with 10 bases in between. Germline V gives CDR1 SGHRS, CDR2 YFSETQ. The CDR3 runs 15 residues. In DNA form, the CDR3 reads TGCGCCAGCAGCTTGGAGGGAGGGGTCAATCAGCCCCAGCATTTT. Amino acid sequence: CASSLEGGVNQPQHF.

This clonotype was observed a few times. This chain joins TRBV6-5 and TRBJ1-1; 10 positions agree with TRBD1. In germline, CDR1 is MNHEY, CDR2 SVGAGI. The CDR3 is 15 amino acids. V lost 6 bases and J lost 5; bases outside the gene matches: 9. The CDR3 DNA follows: TGTGCCAGCAGCCTAGGAGACAGGGGGCATACTGAAGCTTTCTTT. Residues: CASSLGDRGHTEAFF.

This clonotype was detected only a few times. The chain has TRBV14 and TRBJ2-7; D might be TRBD1 (5 bases). The CDR3 has 15 residues. V lost 1 base, J lost 3 bases, and 13 bases lay in between. CDR1 and CDR2 from the germline V gene are SGHDN and FVKESK. The CDR3 DNA reads TGTGCCAGCAGCCAAGGGCCAGGGTGGGACTACGAGCAGTACTTC. As protein: CASSQGPGWDYEQYF.

This clonotype was recorded at least ten times. The chain is built from TRBV30 and TRBJ1-4; unclear D gene. Trimming pared 0 bases from V and 2 bases from J, leaving 16 bases between. The germline CDR1 and CDR2 sequences are GTSNPN and SVGIG (reference sequence). The CDR3 runs to 17 residues. The CDR3: CAWSVRAGKRTNEKLFF. The CDR3 DNA sequence: TGTGCCTGGAGTGTACGAGCGGGGAAGAGGACTAATGAAAAACTGTTTTTT.

V usage is TRBV4-3 and J usage is TRBJ2-7, with TRBD2 matching 11 bases. V trimming: 2 bases; J trimming: 3 bases; junction bases outside the gene matches: 6. Germline V gene data show CDR1 as LGHNA and CDR2 as YSLEER. The CDR3 covers 16 residues. DNA for the CDR3: TGCGCCAGCAGCCAATCTCCAACTAGCGGGGGCTACGAGCAGTACTTC. This sequence encodes CASSQSPTSGGYEQYF.

This clonotype has a single count. J is TRBJ2-5 and V is TRBV20-1; 9 positions match TRBD1. The J segment lost 2 bases and the V segment lost 0 bases, leaving 1 base of the junction unmatched. The CDR3 contains 14 residues. CDR1 is DFQATT and CDR2 is SNEGSKA in the germline V gene (reference sequence). The CDR3 sequence is CSARDDRGQETQYF. For the CDR3, the DNA is TGCAGTGCTAGAGACGACAGGGGGCAAGAGACCCAGTACTTC.

The V gene is TRBV11-3, the J gene TRBJ1-1, with D perhaps TRBD1 (6 bases). This CDR3 has 14 residues. Trimming pared 5 bases from V and 6 bases from J, leaving 16 bases between. Germline CDR1 reads SGHNT; CDR2 reads YENEEA. CDR3 sequence: CASSPDGGGPEAFF. The DNA for the CDR3 is TGTGCCAGCAGCCCCGATGGGGGGGGCCCTGAAGCTTTCTTT.

A note on this clonotype: An end of the junction does not agree with germline; a read error may underlie this. The gene calls are TRBV19 and TRBJ2-3; 9 bases are a match to TRBD1. The CDR3 runs 15 residues. CDR1 and CDR2 from the germline V gene are LNHDA and SQIVND (reference sequence). The CDR3 spells CASSLDRGLPDTQYF. For the CDR3, the DNA is TGTGCCAGTAGTTTAGACAGGGGGTTGCCAGATACGCAGTATTTT.

This clonotype occurred many times. The V gene is TRBV7-6, the J gene TRBJ2-3; 9 bases agree with TRBD2. J was trimmed by 1 base and V by 5 bases; bases with no gene match: 7. The CDR3 has 16 amino acids. Per the germline V gene, CDR1 is SGHVS and CDR2 is FNYEAQ. The CDR3 coding sequence is TGTGCCAGCAGCGCGACCTTAGCGGGGGGCACAGATACGCAGTATTTT. Protein: CASSATLAGGTDTQYF.

This clonotype was seen a few times. The chain employs TRBV7-8 and TRBJ2-3, with 10 bases that match TRBD2. The germline gives CDR1 SGHVS, CDR2 FQNEAQ. The CDR3 sequence is 15 residues long. V lost 5 bases, J lost 3 bases, and 5 bases stayed unmatched. In DNA, the CDR3 is TGTGCCAGCAGCCCTAGCGGGAGTAGAACAGATACGCAGTATTTT. Protein sequence: CASSPSGSRTDTQYF.